This TCR beta chain was sequenced for a study of T cells after somatic rescue of genetic block. Sequenced by immunoSEQ multiplex PCR; TCRdb stores in-frame clones only, minus some. Of over 95,000 clones listed, around nine tenths are singletons. The germline V and J ends were trimmed by 1 base and 0 bases, with 16 bases remaining between them. CDR3 length: 18 residues. Per the germline V gene, CDR1 is SGHRS and CDR2 is YFSETQ. The chain has TRBV5-1 and TRBJ1-4, with D perhaps TRBD1 (6 bases). The sequenced material came from peripheral blood mononuclear cells (PBMCs). The receptor was isolated from a woman between 18 and 29 years old. The CDR3 coding sequence is TGCGCCAGCAGCTTGTTTACGGGGGCCTTTGCAACTAATGAAAAACTGTTTTTT. Protein: CASSLFTGAFATNEKLFF. Full variable domain (outside the CDR3, taken from reference TRBV5-1 and TRBJ1-4): KAGVTQTPRYLIKTRGQQVTLSCSPISGHRSVSWYQQTPGQGLQFLFEYFSETQRNKGNFPGRFSGRQFSNSRSEMNVSTLELGDSALYLCASSLFTGAFATNEKLFFGSGTQLSVL.